This T cell receptor beta chain was captured in a study of beta chain features in type 1 diabetes. General study findings and limits: In all four CD4+ subsets, TCRB CDR3 length was significantly, moderately reduced in type 1 diabetes.

The sample holds a few counts of this clone. Its specificity is unknown. Expressed TCRB transcripts got sequenced, as all isolated RNA was reverse transcribed. Generated by immunoSEQ multiplex PCR, the TCRdb table keeps only in-frame clones and is missing some. The sample has more than 120,000 clones; more than 10% are singletons. The CDR3 spans 13 residues. V was clipped by 5 bases and J by 4 bases, with 9 bases between them. Germline CDR1 SNHLY, CDR2 FYNNEI. The gene calls are TRBV2 and TRBJ1-5; weak D call: TRBD1 (5 bases). The material sequenced was central memory CD4+ T cells from blood. The TCR comes from a man aged 18-30 years with type 1 diabetes. The CDR3 sequence: CASSQGGNQPQHF. CDR3 DNA sequence: TGTGCCAGCAGTCAGGGAGGGAATCAGCCCCAGCATTTT. Full variable domain (missing parts from reference TRBV2 and TRBJ1-5): EPEVTQTPSHQVTQMGQEVILRCVPISNHLYFYWYRQILGQKVEFLVSFYNNEISEKSEIFDDQFSVERPDGSNFTLKIRSTKLEDSAMYFCASSQGGNQPQHFGDGTRLSIL.